One sample yielded the 15 T cell receptor beta chains listed below, sequenced in a study of cytomegalovirus exposure and HLA in healthy donors. PCR was performed using 60 Vbeta and 13 Jbeta primers. The table came from immunoSEQ multiplex PCR; TCRdb's copy has only in-frame clones and leaves some out. This table has 150,000 to 200,000 clones, just over 75% appearing once. Input material: PBMCs. The receptors stem from a woman aged 25 to 39 in good health and CMV-seropositive.

This clone has only one observation. CDR3 loop: CASSLGAFNTGELFF. Written as DNA, the CDR3 is TGTGCCAGCAGCTTAGGGGCGTTCAACACCGGGGAGCTGTTTTTT. This chain joins TRBV7-6 and TRBJ2-2, with D hard to call. Germline CDR1 and CDR2: SGHVS and FNYEAQ. Trimming took 1 base from V and 2 from J, leaving 8 bases between them. The length of the CDR3 is 15 residues.

The V call is TRBV1, the J call TRBJ2-3; the DNA was not used to check the table's D call, TRBD2. TRBV1 is a listed pseudogene. The CDR3 is made up of 19 amino acids. Here the CDR3 reads CTSSPCPSGRDAGADTQYF. The CDR3 nucleotides are TGCACCAGCAGCCCCTGCCCTAGCGGGAGAGACGCCGGGGCAGATACGCAGTATTTT.

In this sample, this clone turned up a few times. The chain recombines TRBV10-3 with TRBJ2-7; a weak D match, TRBD2 (5 bases). CDR1 is ENHRY and CDR2 is SYGVKD in the germline V gene. This CDR3 contains 12 residues. Deletions cut 10 bases from V and 3 bases from J, with 13 bases between. The DNA for the CDR3 is TGTGCCACCGGCACGGGGTACTACGAGCAGTACTTC. Protein product: CATGTGYYEQYF.

The chain couples TRBV2 to TRBJ1-5; TRBD1 might be the D (5 bases). The CDR3 is 17 amino acids. Germline V gene sequence: CDR1 SNHLY, CDR2 FYNNEI. With 7 bases removed from V and 2 bases from J, the gap between germline ends came to 21 bases. The CDR3 sequence: CASIHSLPDTGNQPQHF. The CDR3 coding sequence is TGTGCCAGCATTCATTCCCTACCGGACACAGGCAATCAGCCCCAGCATTTT.

The chain combines TRBV19 with TRBJ1-5; D possibly corresponds to TRBD1 (6 bases). Germline loops: CDR1 LNHDA, CDR2 SQIVND (reference sequence). The V end was cut by 4 bases, the J end by 4 bases, with 14 bases between. CDR3 length: 15 residues. CDR3 in DNA: TGTGCCAGTAGTACCCTTGGACAGACTAATCAGCCCCAGCATTTT. The encoded protein is CASSTLGQTNQPQHF. Full variable domain (remainder filled in from reference TRBV19 and TRBJ1-5): DGGITQSPKYLFRKEGQNVTLSCEQNLNHDAMYWYRQDPGQGLRLIYYSQIVNDFQKGDIAEGYSVSREKKESFPLTVTSAQKNPTAFYLCASSTLGQTNQPQHFGDGTRLSIL.

The chain joins TRBV30 to TRBJ1-5, with 9 bases lining up with TRBD1. Germline V gene data show CDR1 as GTSNPN and CDR2 as SVGIG (reference sequence). The CDR3 totals 14 residues. J was trimmed by 4 bases and V by 1 base; bases with no gene match: 2. The CDR3 nucleotides read TGTGCCTGGAGTGGTGACAGGGGGAATCAGCCCCAGCATTTT. It yields the protein CAWSGDRGNQPQHF. Filled out from reference TRBV30 and TRBJ1-5, the complete variable domain reads SQTIHQWPATLVQPVGSPLSLECTVEGTSNPNLYWYRQAAGRGLQLLFYSVGIGQISSEVPQNLSASRPQDRQFILSSKKLLLSDSGFYLCAWSGDRGNQPQHFGDGTRLSIL.

This clone was observed a handful of times. The J gene is TRBJ1-3, the V gene TRBV18; D perhaps matches TRBD1 (5 bases). Germline values: CDR1 KGHSH, CDR2 LQKENI. The germline V and J ends were trimmed by 4 bases and 4 bases, with 23 bases remaining between them. The CDR3 extends over 18 amino acids. DNA of the CDR3: TGTGCCAGCTCACTGATGGGGCAAGAAGGACCGATAGGAAACACCATATATTTT. Amino acid sequence: CASSLMGQEGPIGNTIYF.

CDR3 region: CASSYLTSGATGELFF. The CDR3, as DNA: TGCGCCAGCAGCTACCTGACTAGCGGGGCCACCGGGGAGCTGTTTTTT. The rearrangement links TRBV5-1 to TRBJ2-2, with 11 bases fitting TRBD2. Trimming took 3 bases from V and 4 from J; bases not matched to a gene: 5. The CDR3 totals 16 residues. Germline-derived CDR1 and CDR2 are SGHRS and YFSETQ. Drawing the rest from reference TRBV5-1 and TRBJ2-2, the complete variable domain is KAGVTQTPRYLIKTRGQQVTLSCSPISGHRSVSWYQQTPGQGLQFLFEYFSETQRNKGNFPGRFSGRQFSNSRSEMNVSTLELGDSALYLCASSYLTSGATGELFFGEGSRLTVL.

The chain employs TRBV7-9 and TRBJ2-5; 9 bases fit TRBD1. From germline, CDR1 is SEHNR and CDR2 FQNEAQ (reference sequence). Trimming removed 3 bases from V and 1 base from J; junction bases left unmatched: 0. The CDR3 runs 14 residues. The CDR3 loop is CASSLGQGQETQYF. Written as DNA, the CDR3 is TGTGCCAGCAGCTTGGGACAGGGCCAAGAGACCCAGTACTTC.

This clone was picked up one time. The V call is TRBV27, the J call TRBJ1-1, with 7 bases lining up with TRBD1. Germline values: CDR1 MNHEY, CDR2 SMNVEV (reference sequence). CDR3 length: 14 residues. V lost 4 bases, J lost 0 bases, and 2 bases stayed unmatched. CDR3 protein: CASSYRGMNTEAFF. The DNA of the CDR3 is TGTGCCAGCAGTTACAGGGGAATGAACACTGAAGCTTTCTTT.

This clone was detected only a few times. V gene TRBV28 combines with J gene TRBJ1-1; D not resolved. Trimming removed 3 bases from V and 4 bases from J, with 18 bases in between. Germline V gene lookup returns CDR1 MDHEN and CDR2 SYDVKM. There are 16 residues in the CDR3. CDR3 sequence reads: CASSFLGGAMITEAFF. CDR3 sequence (DNA): TGTGCCAGCAGTTTTTTGGGTGGAGCGATGATCACTGAAGCTTTCTTT.

V usage is TRBV7-2 and J usage is TRBJ2-7; the match to TRBD2 covers 9 bases. The J segment lost 1 base and the V segment lost 8 bases, leaving 9 bases of the junction unmatched. Germline V gene lookup returns CDR1 SGHTA and CDR2 FQGNSA. The CDR3 is 15 amino acids. For the CDR3, the DNA is TGTGCCAGCCGGGCGACTAGCGGAACTTCCTACGAGCAGTACTTC. Amino acid sequence: CASRATSGTSYEQYF.

The gene calls are TRBV19 and TRBJ2-3; weak D call: TRBD2 (6 bases). Germline CDR1 is LNHDA and CDR2 is SQIVND (reference sequence). The CDR3 contains 16 residues. V was trimmed by 8 bases and J by 1 base, leaving 19 bases between them. CDR3 sequence (DNA): TGTGCCAGTTCGGGTTTTAGGGAGGAGGGCACAGATACGCAGTATTTT. Protein sequence: CASSGFREEGTDTQYF.

The chain recombines TRBV28 with TRBJ2-5; D may be TRBD1 (5 bases). This CDR3 has 14 residues. Per germline, CDR1 MDHEN and CDR2 SYDVKM. V was shortened by 3 bases and J by 5 bases, with 13 bases between the two germline ends. In nucleotides, the CDR3 is TGTGCCAGCAGTTTGGCAGGGATCGAGGAGACCCAGTACTTC. Protein: CASSLAGIEETQYF.

The chain joins TRBV7-9 to TRBJ1-1; D unresolved. This CDR3 is 12 amino acids long. Trimming stripped 8 bases from V and 1 base from J, with 8 bases between. Germline loops: CDR1 SEHNR, CDR2 FQNEAQ (reference sequence). The CDR3 reads CASGGGNTEAFF. The CDR3 region has the DNA TGTGCCAGCGGTGGAGGGAACACTGAAGCTTTCTTT.